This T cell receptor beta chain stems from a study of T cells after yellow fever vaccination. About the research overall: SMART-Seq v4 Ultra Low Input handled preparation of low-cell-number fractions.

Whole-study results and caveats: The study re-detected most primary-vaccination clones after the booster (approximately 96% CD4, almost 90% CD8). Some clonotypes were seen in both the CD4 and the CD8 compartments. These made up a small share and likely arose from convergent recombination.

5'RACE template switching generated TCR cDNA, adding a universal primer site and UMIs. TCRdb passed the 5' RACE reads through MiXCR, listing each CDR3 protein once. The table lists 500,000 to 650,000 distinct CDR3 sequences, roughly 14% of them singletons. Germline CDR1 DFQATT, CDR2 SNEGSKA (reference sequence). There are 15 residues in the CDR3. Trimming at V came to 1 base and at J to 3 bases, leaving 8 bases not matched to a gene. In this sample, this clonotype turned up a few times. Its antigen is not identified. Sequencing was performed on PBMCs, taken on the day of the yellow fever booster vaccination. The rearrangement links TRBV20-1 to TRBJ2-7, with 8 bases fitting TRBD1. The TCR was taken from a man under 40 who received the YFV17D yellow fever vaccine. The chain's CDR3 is CSARGGQGRVYEQYF. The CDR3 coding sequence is TGCAGTGCTAGAGGAGGACAGGGAAGGGTCTACGAGCAGTACTTC.